This T cell receptor beta chain was identified during a study of identical twins. Points from the study as a whole: Within cord blood, abundant beta clonotypes carried fewer insertions, but memory repertoires showed no such trend. Twin-shared out-of-frame alpha sequences were enriched for low generation probability.

TCRdb redid the calling of the 5' RACE reads with MiXCR, one entry per CDR3 protein. The sample records around 480,000 distinct CDR3 sequences, roughly 13% being singletons. This clonotype was found a few times. Its target is not known. The CDR3 runs to 12 residues. Per germline, CDR1 MNHEY and CDR2 SMNVEV (reference sequence). V lost 3 bases, J lost 9 bases, and 9 bases lay in between. This same sample was also taken into another study, of yellow fever vaccine responses in identical twins.

The V and J genes are TRBV27 and TRBJ2-1; D unresolved. The sequence was obtained from a woman aged 18-29 years in good health. Sequencing input: CD4+ T cells sorted from blood. Written as DNA, the CDR3 is TGTGCCAGCAGTTTTCTGATCGGTGAGCAGTTCTTC. It yields the protein CASSFLIGEQFF.